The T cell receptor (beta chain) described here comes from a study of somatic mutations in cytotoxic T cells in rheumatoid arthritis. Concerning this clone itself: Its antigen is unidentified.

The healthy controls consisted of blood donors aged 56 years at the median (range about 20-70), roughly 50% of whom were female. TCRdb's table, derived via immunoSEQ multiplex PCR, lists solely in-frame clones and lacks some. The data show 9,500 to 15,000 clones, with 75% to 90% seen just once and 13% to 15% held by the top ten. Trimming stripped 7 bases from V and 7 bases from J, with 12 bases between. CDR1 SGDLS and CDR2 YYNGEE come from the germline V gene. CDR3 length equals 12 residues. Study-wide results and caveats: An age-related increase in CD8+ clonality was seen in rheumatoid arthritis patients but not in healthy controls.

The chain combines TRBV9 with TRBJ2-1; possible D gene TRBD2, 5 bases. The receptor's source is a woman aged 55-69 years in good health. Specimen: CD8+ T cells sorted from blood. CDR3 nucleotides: TGTGCCAGCGGCTCCCGGGGTAATGAGCAGTTCTTC. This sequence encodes CASGSRGNEQFF.